The entry below describes one T cell receptor (beta chain). The antigen it binds to is not known. No base-level quality is on record; no much larger clone is a single base apart. The roughly 39 donors, aged roughly 6 to 100 years, were systemically healthy Caucasian individuals from Russia. About 9.8 milliliters of peripheral blood were drawn from each donor into EDTA-treated Vacutainer tubes. Ficoll-Paque density-gradient centrifugation was used to isolate PBMCs, with at least 7 million obtained per sample. Trizol reagent was used to extract total RNA from PBMCs, with at least 5.5 micrograms per sample. For every donor, an aliquot of PBMCs went through flow cytometry to measure the percentages of naive CD45RAhigh/CD27high T cells. This sample is drawn from a study of blood T cells in healthy people across ages (dated by TCRdb to 2014 to 2015). In the study overall: In model experiments, roughly one uniquely barcoded TCR beta cDNA molecule per two T cells was captured by template switching. To avoid experimental bias, donors of different ages were spread randomly across the sequencing lanes. Two additional independent replicas of 1 million unique cDNA reads from the same blood draw were analyzed for two donors (one aged 18 to 30 and one aged 80 or older). Donors were grouped into four age groups: young (average 16 years), middle-aged (under 40), aged (62) and long-lived (approximately 81). Using deep sequencing normalized with unique cDNA molecular identifiers, the study measured how TCR beta repertoire diversity changes with age.

From the cysteine through the phenylalanine, the CDR3 covers 16 amino acids. The retained sequence is limited to the CDR3, 48 bases, with the frame set at the first base. V and J are trimmed by 4 bases and 2 bases, and the gene matches miss 10 bases of the junction. Looking up the germline V gene yields CDR1 KGHDR and CDR2 SFDVKD. Libraries were prepared through 5' RACE. The run used an Illumina HiSeq 2500. A second roughly 7 to 11 cycle PCR used a sample-barcoded 5' primer and a J-beta primer mix. A unique molecular identifier was introduced onto each TCR beta cDNA molecule by a template-switch 5' adaptor carrying 12 random nucleotides. At least 2.5 million CDR3-containing paired-end reads were obtained from each sample. First-strand cDNA synthesis was performed from all RNA using the Mint cDNA synthesis kit, with priming by a TRBC-specific oligonucleotide. Following uracil-DNA glycosylase treatment, a first 18-cycle PCR with universal primers M1SS and BC2_uni_R was performed on all cDNA. As for the authors' bioinformatics: Each sample was normalized by randomly selecting 1 million high-quality reads, each carrying a distinct molecular identifier. Instead of being binned into consensus sequences, reads that shared molecular identifiers were thrown out. CDR3 identification, clonotype clustering and error correction used MiTCR with a Q25 quality threshold and the strictest error-elimination algorithm. Lower-bound total TCR beta diversity was estimated with a nonparametric unseen species model using Euler transformation. Starting from the raw public reads, TCRdb applied fastp trimming at Q25, assembled clones with MiXCR and retained in-frame beta chains. Under each unique CDR3 protein, matching rows form one entry showing the most common genes and DNA. The V and J calls and clone size are TCRdb's, not the authors'. The sample table holds about 680,000 distinct CDR3 sequences, of which more than 40% were seen once. Together, the top ten hold around a third of the sample.

The full study reports these points: Compared with the aged group, the long-lived group had more naive CD4+ T cells, fewer expanded clones and increased TCR diversity, suggesting age selection. Bulk unsorted PBMC profiling prevented conclusive comparison of naive and antigen-experienced compartments. The CMV infection status of donors was not known, potentially confounding age-related changes in expanded clonotypes. Observed TCR beta diversity per million T cells fell roughly linearly with age, and a significant reduction was already apparent by age about 43. Total diversity estimates from one million sequenced T cells were considered lower bounds and underestimates. A strong correlation was found between observed TCR beta diversity and the percentage of naive T cells measured by flow cytometry.

Material for sequencing was blood. This receptor was identified in a woman in her sixties in good health. The chain couples TRBV24-1 to TRBJ2-7; 7 bases in between match TRBD1. CDR3 region: CATSDRSGTDPYEQYF. The DNA sequence follows: TGTGCCACCAGTGACCGCTCCGGGACAGATCCCTACGAGCAGTACTTC.